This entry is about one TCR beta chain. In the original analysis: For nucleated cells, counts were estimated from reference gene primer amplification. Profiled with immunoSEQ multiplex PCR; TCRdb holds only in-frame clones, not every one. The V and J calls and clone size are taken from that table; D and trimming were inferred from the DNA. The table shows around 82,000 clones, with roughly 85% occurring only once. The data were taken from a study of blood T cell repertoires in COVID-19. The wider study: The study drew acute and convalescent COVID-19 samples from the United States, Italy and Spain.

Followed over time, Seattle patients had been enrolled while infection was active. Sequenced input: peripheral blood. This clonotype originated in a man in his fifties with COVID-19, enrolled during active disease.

The CDR3 coding sequence is TGTGCCAGCAGTGAAATTCCATATGGCTACACCTTC. Protein: CASSEIPYGYTF. The chain is built from TRBV6-1 and TRBJ1-2; D is uncertain. The V end was cut by 2 bases, the J end by 5 bases, with 6 bases between. The CDR3 loop spans 12 amino acids. Germline assignment: CDR1 MNHNS and CDR2 SASEGT.